This TCR beta chain was profiled in a study of post-analysis software for immune sequencing data. Whole-study results and caveats: Compared with controls, patients had more of about 5 TRBV segments, including TRBV5-6, TRBV5-1 and TRBV20-1.

Built from TCR beta cDNA, the libraries had unique molecular identifiers in them. TCRdb redid the calling of the PCR reads with MiXCR, one entry per CDR3 protein. The data show hundreds of thousands of distinct CDR3 sequences, 53% seen once. This clonotype was seen a handful of times. Its specificity is unknown. V lost 6 bases and J 7 bases, leaving 14 bases between the germline ends. Per the germline V gene, CDR1 is DFQATT and CDR2 is SNEGSKA (reference sequence). CDR3 length equals 12 residues. The sample was blood. This TCR came from a girl between 10 and 17 years old with multiple sclerosis. This chain connects TRBV20-1 to TRBJ2-3, with D maybe TRBD1 (6 bases). The CDR3 bases are TGCAGTGCGTTACAGGGTAGTCATACGCAGTATTTT. As protein: CSALQGSHTQYF.